These 23 T cell receptor beta chains came from one sample sequenced in a study of blood T cell repertoires in COVID-19. The repertoire was sequenced with immunoSEQ multiplex PCR; TCRdb's copy has only in-frame clones and lacks some. The sample includes some 160,000 clones, just under 85% of them seen just once. The sample taken for sequencing was peripheral blood. The receptors were gathered from an elderly woman with COVID-19, enrolled during active disease.

The chain couples TRBV7-6 to TRBJ2-1; no clear D gene. The CDR3 covers 9 residues. V lost 6 bases to trimming and J lost 13 bases, with 7 bases between them. Germline loops: CDR1 SGHVS, CDR2 FNYEAQ. CDR3 residues: CASSTHQFF. In nucleotides, the CDR3 is TGTGCCAGCAGTACTCACCAGTTCTTC. The variable domain in full, with the rest retrieved from reference TRBV7-6 and TRBJ2-1, is GAGVSQSPRYKVTKRGQDVALRCDPISGHVSLYWYRQALGQGPEFLTYFNYEAQQDKSGLPNDRFSAERPEGSISTLTIQRTEQRDSAMYRCASSTHQFFGPGTRLTVL.

The gene calls are TRBV5-1 and TRBJ1-2, with 7 bases aligning to TRBD1. J was trimmed by 5 bases and V by 1 base; bases with no gene match: 5. CDR1 and CDR2 (germline): SGHRS, YFSETQ. The CDR3 covers 14 residues. The CDR3 DNA follows: TGCGCCAGCAGCTTGTCGGCAGGGGGATATGGCTACACCTTC. It yields the protein CASSLSAGGYGYTF.

This clone occurred a few times. The chain joins TRBV18 to TRBJ1-6, with 10 bases fitting TRBD1. J gave up 8 bases and V 6 bases, and 4 bases lay outside the gene matches. Per the germline V gene, CDR1 is KGHSH and CDR2 is LQKENI. This CDR3 is 14 amino acids long. CDR3 region: CASSPGTGDSPLHF. The CDR3 DNA sequence: TGTGCCAGCTCTCCCGGGACAGGGGATTCACCCCTCCACTTT.

CDR3 sequence: CASSLTGTVKTQYF. DNA for the CDR3: TGTGCCAGCAGCCTTACAGGGACGGTAAAGACCCAGTACTTC. The V gene is TRBV25-1, the J gene TRBJ2-5, with D tentatively TRBD1 (6 bases). CDR1 and CDR2 (germline): MGHDK, SYGVNS. The CDR3 is 14 residues long. The V and J ends lost 6 bases and 6 bases respectively, with 17 bases between them. The full variable domain, completed using reference TRBV25-1 and TRBJ2-5, is EADIYQTPRYLVIGTGKKITLECSQTMGHDKMYWYQQDPGMELHLIHYSYGVNSTEKGDLSSESTVSRIRTEHFPLTLESARPSHTSQYLCASSLTGTVKTQYFGPGTRLLVL.

This clone was picked up one time. The CDR3 is CASGQLQETQYF. CDR3 bases: TGTGCCAGCGGACAGTTACAAGAGACCCAGTACTTC. The chain carries TRBV2 and TRBJ2-5; tentative D call: TRBD1 (6 bases). CDR1 is SNHLY, CDR2 FYNNEI, per germline. The CDR3 loop spans 12 amino acids. The ends were cut back, 8 bases at V and 2 bases at J, with 9 bases in the middle.

The chain has TRBV5-8 and TRBJ2-4; D might be TRBD2 (5 bases). The CDR3 totals 16 residues. Looked up from germline, CDR1 is SGHTS and CDR2 is YDEGEE. V was cut by 0 bases and J by 0 bases, with 10 bases left in between. CDR3 protein: CASSLDRGVAKNIQYF. The CDR3 coding sequence is TGTGCCAGCAGCTTGGACCGGGGAGTAGCCAAAAACATTCAGTACTTC.

The chain carries TRBV5-4 and TRBJ1-6; D possibly corresponds to TRBD1 (6 bases). In germline, CDR1 is SGHNT, CDR2 YYREEE (reference sequence). CDR3 size: 14 residues. Trimming stripped 1 base from V and 9 bases from J, with 11 bases between. CDR3 residues: CASSLTGSASPLHF. The CDR3 coding sequence is TGTGCCAGCAGCTTGACAGGGAGCGCTTCACCCCTCCACTTT.

The chain carries TRBV7-2 and TRBJ2-2; 8 bases line up with TRBD1. Germline-derived CDR1 and CDR2 are SGHTA and FQGNSA. The CDR3 totals 16 residues. Losses at the gene ends were 4 bases for V and 1 base for J; bases not matched to a gene: 5. The CDR3 nucleotides are TGTGCCAGCAGCTCGTACAGGGGGTGGAACACCGGGGAGCTGTTTTTT. Protein product: CASSSYRGWNTGELFF.

The chain joins TRBV6-5 to TRBJ1-5; weak D call: TRBD1 (6 bases). Germline-derived CDR1 and CDR2 are MNHEY and SVGAGI. V lost 2 bases and J lost 6, with 8 bases in between. The CDR3 sequence is 13 residues long. CDR3 in amino acids: CASSYARGQPQHF. The DNA for the CDR3 is TGTGCCAGCAGTTACGCCAGGGGTCAGCCCCAGCATTTT.

This sequence joins TRBV27 and TRBJ1-4; the D gene is possibly TRBD1 (5 bases). The CDR3 sequence is 15 residues long. V was trimmed by 1 base and J by 6 bases, leaving 12 bases between them. CDR1 and CDR2 from the germline V gene are MNHEY and SMNVEV (reference sequence). CDR3 amino acids: CASSLFSGGDEKLFF. As DNA, the CDR3 is TGTGCCAGCAGTTTATTTTCGGGGGGTGATGAAAAACTGTTTTTT.

This chain connects TRBV5-6 to TRBJ2-1; 7 nucleotides line up with TRBD2. CDR3 length equals 15 residues. After removal of 0 bases from V and 0 bases from J, the junction contained 0 bases not matched to a gene. CDR1 and CDR2 (germline): SGHDT, YYEEEE. The CDR3 sequence: CASSLGGGSYNEQFF. The DNA for the CDR3 is TGTGCCAGCAGCTTGGGCGGGGGCTCCTACAATGAGCAGTTCTTC.

The chain carries TRBV18 and TRBJ2-7; perhaps TRBD2 as D (5 bases). This CDR3 is built from 14 residues. CDR1 and CDR2 (germline): KGHSH, LQKENI. Trimming removed 3 bases at V and 6 bases at J, with 15 bases between. CDR3 DNA: TGTGCCAGCTCACCCGTTGGAGGACCGGGCGAGCAGTACTTC. Translation gives CASSPVGGPGEQYF.

The chain links TRBV29-1 to TRBJ2-7, with TRBD2 matching over 13 bases. The length of the CDR3 is 13 residues. J was trimmed by 3 bases and V by 4 bases; bases with no gene match: 0. CDR1 and CDR2 (germline): SQVTM, ANQGSEA. The DNA for the CDR3 is TGCAGCGTTGGGACTAGCGGGAGCTACGAGCAGTACTTC. Translation: CSVGTSGSYEQYF.

The CDR3 protein is CAWIGAGGYEQYF. The CDR3 DNA sequence: TGTGCCTGGATTGGGGCAGGGGGCTACGAGCAGTACTTC. V is TRBV30 and J is TRBJ2-7, with 7 bases matching TRBD1. The CDR3 contains 13 residues. Germline V gene sequence: CDR1 GTSNPN, CDR2 SVGIG (reference sequence). Trimming took 4 bases from V and 3 from J; bases not matched to a gene: 6.

The gene calls are TRBV10-3 and TRBJ2-6, with a tentative D call TRBD1 (5 bases). Germline V gene data show CDR1 as ENHRY and CDR2 as SYGVKD. This CDR3 is built from 17 residues. The germline V and J ends were trimmed by 4 bases and 0 bases, with 13 bases remaining between them. DNA for the CDR3: TGTGCCATCAGTGTTTTGACAGCACACTCTGGGGCCAACGTCCTGACTTTC. This encodes CAISVLTAHSGANVLTF.

The chain couples TRBV7-3 to TRBJ2-3; D remains unclear. This CDR3 has 15 amino acids. The V gene lost 0 bases and the J gene lost 6 bases, with 13 bases spanning the gap. Germline V gene lookup returns CDR1 SGHTA and CDR2 FQGTGA. The CDR3 is CASSLTLGSPDTQYF. CDR3 DNA: TGTGCCAGCAGCTTAACGTTGGGCAGTCCCGATACGCAGTATTTT.

The chain joins TRBV7-2 to TRBJ2-6; TRBD1 agrees at 7 bases. The germline gives CDR1 SGHTA, CDR2 FQGNSA. With V trimmed by 0 bases and J by 2 bases, 10 bases remained unmatched. The CDR3 covers 19 residues. The CDR3 reads CASSLAGGGRGAGANVLTF. In DNA, the CDR3 is TGTGCCAGCAGCTTAGCAGGGGGCGGTAGGGGAGCTGGGGCCAACGTCCTGACTTTC.

The chain carries TRBV7-9 and TRBJ2-1; TRBD1 agrees at 8 bases. CDR3 length: 15 amino acids. The V and J ends lost 5 bases and 8 bases, in that order; junction bases with no gene match: 11. Germline CDR1 reads SEHNR; CDR2 reads FQNEAQ (reference sequence). The DNA of the CDR3 is TGTGCCAGCAGCGGGCGGACAGGGCCACGGGATGAGCAGTTCTTC. It codes for CASSGRTGPRDEQFF. Supplemented by reference TRBV7-9 and TRBJ2-1, the full variable domain reads DTGVSQNPRHKITKRGQNVTFRCDPISEHNRLYWYRQTLGQGPEFLTYFQNEAQLEKSRLLSDRFSAERPKGSFSTLEIQRTEQGDSAMYLCASSGRTGPRDEQFFGPGTRLTVL.

The chain is built from TRBV2 and TRBJ2-7, with TRBD1 identical over 7 bases. CDR1 and CDR2 from the germline V gene are SNHLY and FYNNEI. The CDR3 consists of 12 residues. The V segment lost 6 bases and the J segment 5 bases; nucleotides outside the gene matches: 4. The CDR3 sequence is CASRRDSDEQYF. CDR3 sequence (DNA): TGTGCCAGCAGGAGGGACAGCGACGAGCAGTACTTC.

The V call is TRBV30, the J call TRBJ2-3, with D possibly matching TRBD1 (5 bases). Trimming removed 3 bases at V and 4 bases at J, with 11 bases between. Per the germline V gene, CDR1 is GTSNPN and CDR2 is SVGIG (reference sequence). This CDR3 spans 13 amino acids. In nucleotides, the CDR3 is TGTGCCTGGAGGTTCAGGGCGGCAGATACGCAGTATTTT. Protein sequence: CAWRFRAADTQYF.

V is TRBV5-1 and J is TRBJ2-7; the match to TRBD1 covers 7 bases. Germline V gene data show CDR1 as SGHRS and CDR2 as YFSETQ. With 3 bases clipped from V and 9 bases from J, the junction kept 6 bases outside the gene matches. The CDR3 has 12 residues. CDR3 protein: CASSSDRETQYF. Written as DNA, the CDR3 is TGCGCCAGCAGCTCTGACAGGGAAACGCAGTACTTC.

V gene TRBV5-8 combines with J gene TRBJ2-7; 11 bases map to TRBD2. The CDR3 sequence is 14 residues long. CDR1 is SGHTS, CDR2 YDEGEE, per germline. Losses at the gene ends were 5 bases for V and 7 bases for J; bases not matched to a gene: 8. The CDR3 DNA is TGTGCCAGCAGTGTGAATCTAGCGGGAGGTGAGCAGTACTTC. Its protein is CASSVNLAGGEQYF.

This sequence joins TRBV18 and TRBJ2-5; 10 bases align to TRBD1. The CDR3 is 15 residues long. CDR1 and CDR2 (germline): KGHSH, LQKENI. V gave up 3 bases and J gave up 5 bases; unmatched junction bases: 6. CDR3 sequence reads: CASSPGDRGDETQYF. The CDR3 nucleotides are TGTGCCAGCTCACCGGGGGACAGGGGAGATGAGACCCAGTACTTC.